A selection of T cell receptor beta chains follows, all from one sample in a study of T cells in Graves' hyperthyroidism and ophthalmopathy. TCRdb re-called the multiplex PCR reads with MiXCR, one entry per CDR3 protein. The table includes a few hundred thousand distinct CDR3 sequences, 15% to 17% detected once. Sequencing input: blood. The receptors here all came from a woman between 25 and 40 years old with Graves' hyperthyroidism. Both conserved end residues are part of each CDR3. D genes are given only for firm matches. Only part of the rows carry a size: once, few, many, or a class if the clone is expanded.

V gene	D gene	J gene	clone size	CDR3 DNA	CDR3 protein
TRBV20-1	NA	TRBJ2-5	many	TGCAGTGCTGGGGGCGGACGAGTGGCTGAGGAGACCCAGTACTTC	CSAGGGRVAEETQYF
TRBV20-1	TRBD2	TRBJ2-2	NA	TGCAGTGCTCGTCCGGGACTAGCGGATAACACCGGGGAGCTGTTTTTT	CSARPGLADNTGELFF
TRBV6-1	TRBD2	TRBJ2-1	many	TGTGCCAGCAGTTTCGTAGCGGGAGATAATGAGCAGTTCTTC	CASSFVAGDNEQFF
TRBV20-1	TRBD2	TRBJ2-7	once	TGCAGTGCTAGGGGACTAGCGGAAGGGACCCACTACGAGCAGTACTTC	CSARGLAEGTHYEQYF
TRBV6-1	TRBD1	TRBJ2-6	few	TGTGCCAGCAGAATAGGACAGGGGTTATCTGGGGCCAACGTCCTGACTTTC	CASRIGQGLSGANVLTF
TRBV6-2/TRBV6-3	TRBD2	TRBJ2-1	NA	TGTGCCAGCAGTCTAACTAGCGGGAGGGCCCATGAGCAGTTCTTC	CASSLTSGRAHEQFF
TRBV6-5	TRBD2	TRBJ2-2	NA	TGTGCCAGCAGTTACTTTAGCGGGAGAGACACCGGGGAGCTGTTTTTT	CASSYFSGRDTGELFF
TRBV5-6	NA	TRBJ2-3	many	TGTGCCAGCAGCTTCTTGCGTTTGGGGACGCAGTATTTT	CASSFLRLGTQYF
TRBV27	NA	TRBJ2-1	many	TGTGCCAGCTGGGGCGGATCCTCCTACAATGAGCAGTTCTTC	CASWGGSSYNEQFF
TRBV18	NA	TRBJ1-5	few	TGTGCCAGCTCAGATGAAACAGGCAATCAGCCCCAGCATTTT	CASSDETGNQPQHF
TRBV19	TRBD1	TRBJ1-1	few	TGTGCCAGTAGTTCACTGGACAGGGGTTCGAACACTGAAGCTTTCTTT	CASSSLDRGSNTEAFF
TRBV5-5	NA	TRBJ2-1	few	TGTGCCAGCACCCCGGACCCAGTATACAATGAGCAGTTCTTC	CASTPDPVYNEQFF
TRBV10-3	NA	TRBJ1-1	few	TGTGCCATCAGACAGCAGGGTTTTGAAGCTTTCTTT	CAIRQQGFEAFF
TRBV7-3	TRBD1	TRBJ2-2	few	TGTGCCAGCAGCTTAACGGGAGGACAGGGGACGGTCGGGGAGCTGTTTTTT	CASSLTGGQGTVGELFF
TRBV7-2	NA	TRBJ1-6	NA	TGTGCCAGCAGCCGAACTTTGAGGAGTTCACCCCTCCACTTT	CASSRTLRSSPLHF
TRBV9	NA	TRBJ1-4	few	TGTGCCAGCAGCGTAGCTCCGGGGTTAGAAGAAAAACTGTTTTTT	CASSVAPGLEEKLFF
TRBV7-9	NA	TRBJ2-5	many	TGTGCCAGCAGCTTTCCCGGACCGCCTGGATCCGTGACCCAGTACTTC	CASSFPGPPGSVTQYF
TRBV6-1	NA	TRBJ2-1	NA	TGTGCCAGCAGTGAACGGGTGCAGGGATACTACAATGAGCAGTTCTTC	CASSERVQGYYNEQFF
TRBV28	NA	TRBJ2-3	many	TGTGCCAGCAGTTTATGGGCCAGGGGCACAGATACGCAGTATTTT	CASSLWARGTDTQYF
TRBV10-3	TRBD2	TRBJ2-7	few	TGTGCCAGCAGTCCCACGACTAGCGGGTACGAGCAGTACTTC	CASSPTTSGYEQYF
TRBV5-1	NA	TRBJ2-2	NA	TGCGCCAGCAAGAGGACATTCAACACCGGGGAGCTGTTTTTT	CASKRTFNTGELFF
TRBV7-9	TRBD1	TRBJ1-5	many	TGTGCCAGCAGCTTAGACGGACAGGGGGATCAGCCCCAGCATTTT	CASSLDGQGDQPQHF
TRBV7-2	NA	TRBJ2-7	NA	TGTGCCAGCAACTTTGGAGCGGCACCCTACGAGCAGTACTTC	CASNFGAAPYEQYF
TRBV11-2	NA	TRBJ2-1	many	TGTGCCAGCAGCTTAGAAGCTATAGGGGAGCAGTTCTTC	CASSLEAIGEQFF
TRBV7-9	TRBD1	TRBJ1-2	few	TGTGCCAGCAGCCACAGAGGAGGACAGGGAGACAACTATGGCTACACCTTC	CASSHRGGQGDNYGYTF
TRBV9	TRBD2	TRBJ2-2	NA	TGTGCCAGCAGCGTAGCTGGCAGCGGGAGGACCGGGGAGCTGTTTTTT	CASSVAGSGRTGELFF
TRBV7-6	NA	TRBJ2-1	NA	TGTGCCAGCAGCTTAAAATGGGCCGGGACTGCTACCTACAATGAGCAGTTCTTC	CASSLKWAGTATYNEQFF
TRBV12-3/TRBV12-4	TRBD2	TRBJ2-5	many	TGTGCCAGCAGCCGTGGACTAGCGGTACAAGAGACCCAGTACTTC	CASSRGLAVQETQYF
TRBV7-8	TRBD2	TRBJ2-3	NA	TGTGCCAGCAGACCAAGCGGGAGGCCAGATACGCAGTATTTT	CASRPSGRPDTQYF
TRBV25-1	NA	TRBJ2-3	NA	TGTGCCAGCAGCCGTAGGGTAGGATCAGGAGATACGCAGTATTTT	CASSRRVGSGDTQYF
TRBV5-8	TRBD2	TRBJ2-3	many	TGTGCCAGCAGCTTGGTGGGATCGGGCGGGAGATCTGGCACAGATACGCAGTATTTT	CASSLVGSGGRSGTDTQYF
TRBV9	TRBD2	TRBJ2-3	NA	TGTGCCAGCAGCGCTCAAGCGGGAGGGCCCTCAGATACGCAGTATTTT	CASSAQAGGPSDTQYF
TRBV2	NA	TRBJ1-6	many	TGTGCCAGCAGTGAAATAGGGCCCCGGTCACCCCTCCACTTT	CASSEIGPRSPLHF
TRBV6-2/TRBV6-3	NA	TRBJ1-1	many	TGTGCCAGCAGTTACTTCGGGGGAGAAGCTTTCTTT	CASSYFGGEAFF
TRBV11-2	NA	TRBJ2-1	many	TGTGCCAGCAGCCCCTTCCAAGGAGTGTGGGATGAGCAGTTCTTC	CASSPFQGVWDEQFF
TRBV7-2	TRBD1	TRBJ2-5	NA	TGTGCCAGCAGCTTAAACAGGGGGGTCCAAGAGACCCAGTACTTC	CASSLNRGVQETQYF